The TCR beta chain under discussion was sequenced for a study of CD8 T cells in ankylosing spondylitis. Overall study findings and caveats: What seemed typical of ankylosing spondylitis blood was a TCR beta motif built from roughly 8 highly homologous variants. As for the disease-linked clones, they showed a CD8+ phenotype and occurred at relatively low frequencies in peripheral blood.

Of note for this clonotype: Antigen unknown.

Looked up from germline, CDR1 is MGHRA and CDR2 is YSYEKL. V was pared by 0 bases and J by 3 bases, with 16 bases between. This CDR3 comprises 17 residues. TCRdb itself ran the 5' RACE reads through MiXCR, one entry per CDR3 protein. The sample records 300,000 to 350,000 distinct CDR3 sequences, roughly 20% being singletons. This TCR came from a female donor with ankylosing spondylitis or in good health (not recorded which). The chain joins TRBV4-1 to TRBJ2-3; perhaps D is TRBD1 or TRBD2 (5 bases each). Specimen: blood, either unsorted or a sorted T cell fraction (not recorded which). CDR3 amino acids: CASSQDLGEFRTDTQYF. The CDR3 DNA reads TGCGCCAGCAGCCAAGATCTGGGGGAGTTTAGGACAGATACGCAGTATTTT.